Below are 14 T cell receptor beta chains sequenced from a single sample in a study of Graves' ophthalmopathy and Graves' hyperthyroidism (dated by TCRdb to between 2017 and 2018). Instrument on record: Illumina HiSeq 2000. For repertoire sequencing, TCR beta CDR3 regions were amplified from RNA transcripts. HTBI primers and the Qiagen OneStep RT-PCR kit were used in a first-round RT-PCR, which was followed by a second-round multiplex PCR, size selection and purification. TCRdb redid the processing of the public reads, applying fastp at Q25 and MiXCR, and retained in-frame beta chains. Rows merge per CDR3 protein into single entries with the most common DNA and genes. This sample gives around 470,000 distinct CDR3 sequences in total; roughly an eighth of them show up just once. The top ten clonotypes cover 8% to 10% of the sample. Sequencing input: blood. Receptors were obtained from a woman aged 30 to 39 with Graves' ophthalmopathy. Donor details come from another sample of the same person, matched by shared clones.

The rearrangement joins TRBV3-1 to TRBJ2-7, with D perhaps matching TRBD1 or TRBD2 (6 bases each). The CDR3 covers 16 residues. Trimming left V 4 bases short and J 6 bases short, with 22 bases between. Germline loops: CDR1 LGHDT, CDR2 YNNKEL (reference sequence). The CDR3 bases are TGTGCCAGCAGCCCCTCCCTAGGGGGGACCTATACCGAGCAGTACTTC. Translating gives CASSPSLGGTYTEQYF.

In this sample, this clonotype turned up many times. The genes are TRBV6-5 and TRBJ1-5; D gene ambiguous. CDR3 size: 13 residues. The V and J ends lost 6 bases and 0 bases respectively, with 6 bases between them. Germline CDR1 is MNHEY and CDR2 is SVGAGI. The DNA of the CDR3 is TGTGCCAGCAGCTGGAATAGCAATCAGCCCCAGCATTTT. Translating gives CASSWNSNQPQHF.

This clonotype was seen repeatedly, ten times or more. The chain combines TRBV18 with TRBJ2-7; the match to TRBD2 covers 8 bases. The CDR3 contains 15 residues. In germline, CDR1 is KGHSH, CDR2 LQKENI. V lost 3 bases, J lost 4 bases, and 8 bases stayed unmatched. The chain's CDR3 is CASSPTGGRSYEQYF. CDR3 nucleotide sequence: TGTGCCAGCTCACCTACGGGAGGGCGGTCATACGAGCAGTACTTC.

This clonotype was counted at least ten times. The chain joins TRBV28 to TRBJ1-2; D not resolved. The CDR3 has 10 amino acids. Trimming pared 7 bases from V and 6 bases from J, leaving 6 bases between. The V gene's germline CDR1 is MDHEN and CDR2 SYDVKM. The CDR3 DNA follows: TGTGCCAGCATCGGTGATGGCTACACCTTC. Translated: CASIGDGYTF.

A remark on this clonotype: A read error may be the cause here, since a much bigger clone is one base away. Lacking the conserved final phenylalanine or tryptophan, this CDR3 likely reflects a read error. The chain carries TRBV28 and TRBJ2-6; D is unresolved. The CDR3 spans 12 residues. The germline V gene encodes CDR1 MDHEN and CDR2 SYDVKM. V shed 7 bases and J shed 0 bases, with 1 base lying between them. For the CDR3, the DNA is TGTGCCAGCACCTCTGGGGCCAACGTCCTGACTTAC. This encodes CASTSGANVLTY.

This clonotype appeared many times. This chain uses TRBV27 with TRBJ1-2; no reliable D call. The CDR3 spans 13 residues. V lost 2 bases and J 6 bases, leaving 10 bases between the germline ends. In germline, CDR1 is MNHEY, CDR2 SMNVEV (reference sequence). The CDR3 sequence is CASSLVEGNGYTF. CDR3 DNA sequence: TGTGCCAGCAGTTTAGTGGAGGGTAATGGCTACACCTTC.

As regards this clonotype: A much larger clone lies one base from this, so it may be a read error. The gene calls are TRBV12-3 or TRBV12-4 and TRBJ1-3; 8 bases align to TRBD1. There are 16 residues in the CDR3. The CDR3 reads CASSWGQAYSVNTIYF. DNA for the CDR3: TGTGCCAGCAGTTGGGGACAGGCCTACTCTGTAAACACCATATATTTT.

This chain connects TRBV5-1 to TRBJ1-1, with D possibly being TRBD1 (6 bases). Germline V gene lookup returns CDR1 SGHRS and CDR2 YFSETQ. The V end was cut by 4 bases, the J end by 4 bases, with 23 bases between. The CDR3 consists of 17 residues. CDR3 amino acids: CASSDGGTLRRTTEAFF. In DNA, the CDR3 is TGCGCCAGCAGCGACGGAGGGACACTCAGGAGGACCACTGAAGCTTTCTTT.

This clonotype occurred many times. This sequence joins TRBV7-2 and TRBJ1-5; 8 nucleotides align to TRBD1. The junction had 3 bases not matched to a gene; V was cut back by 6 bases and J by 5 bases. Germline V gives CDR1 SGHTA, CDR2 FQGNSA. The CDR3 length is 13 residues. The CDR3 is CASRLTGDQPQHF. CDR3 in DNA: TGTGCCAGCAGGCTGACAGGGGATCAGCCCCAGCATTTT.

This rearrangement joins TRBV5-1 to TRBJ2-5, with 10 bases aligning to TRBD2. Germline trimming cut 3 bases from V and 2 bases from J; bases unmatched to any gene: 10. This CDR3 contains 17 residues. Germline V CDR1 and CDR2: SGHRS, YFSETQ. This CDR3 reads CASSSLRGAGGQETQYF. The CDR3, as DNA: TGCGCCAGCAGCTCTCTGCGCGGAGCGGGGGGGCAAGAGACCCAGTACTTC.

This clonotype was detected only a few times. This rearrangement joins TRBV18 to TRBJ1-5, with 7 bases fitting TRBD1. The germline V gene encodes CDR1 KGHSH and CDR2 LQKENI. The length of the CDR3 is 16 residues. J gave up 5 bases and V 0 bases, and 7 bases lay outside the gene matches. In DNA form, the CDR3 reads TGTGCCAGCTCACCACCGGGCAGGGGGATGTATCAGCCCCAGCATTTT. Translation gives CASSPPGRGMYQPQHF.

This clonotype was seen ten or more times. CDR3 nucleotides: TGTGCCAGCAGCTTTGCGGGACAGGGGTATGGCTACACCTTC. Translation gives CASSFAGQGYGYTF. This rearrangement joins TRBV7-2 to TRBJ1-2, with 10 nucleotides matching TRBD1. V lost 3 bases to trimming and J lost 5 bases; unmatched junction nucleotides: 3. The CDR3 is 14 amino acids. CDR1 and CDR2 from the germline V gene are SGHTA and FQGNSA.

The rearrangement uses TRBV7-3 and TRBJ1-2; 8 nucleotides agree with TRBD1. This CDR3 is 22 amino acids long. Per the germline V gene, CDR1 is SGHTA and CDR2 is FQGTGA. V shed 3 bases and J 4 bases; nucleotides not matched to a gene: 28. CDR3 amino acids: CASSFPTQRQGPATPGGYGYTF. For the CDR3, the DNA is TGTGCCAGCAGCTTCCCCACACAACGACAGGGGCCCGCAACCCCCGGGGGCTATGGCTACACCTTC.

In its sample, this clonotype was seen many times. The rearrangement uses TRBV12-3 or TRBV12-4 and TRBJ1-1; D unclear. This CDR3 has 11 residues. V lost 6 bases and J 11 bases, leaving 13 bases between the germline ends. CDR3 DNA: TGTGCCAGCAGCTTGTCCTTGGTGGCTTTCTTT. Its protein is CASSLSLVAFF.